The 8 T cell receptor beta chains presented below share a single source sample, sequenced in a study of blood T cell repertoires in COVID-19. Assay: immunoSEQ multiplex PCR; the TCRdb copy retains only in-frame clones and omits some. The sample holds tens of thousands of clones, roughly 82% seen once. The specimen was peripheral blood. All receptors derive from a human donor in a cohort sampled during active COVID-19.

The chain uses TRBV9 and TRBJ2-1; D perhaps matches TRBD2 (7 bases). The CDR3 runs to 15 residues. Trimming took 4 bases from V and 6 from J, leaving 17 bases between them. Germline assignment: CDR1 SGDLS and CDR2 YYNGEE. The CDR3 bases are TGTGCCAGCAGCCCTCATGGGGGGGCCTCCAATGAGCAGTTCTTC. Encoded protein: CASSPHGGASNEQFF.

The chain links TRBV28 to TRBJ1-2; 7 nucleotides agree with TRBD1. In germline, CDR1 is MDHEN, CDR2 SYDVKM. This CDR3 region has 12 residues. With 5 bases clipped from V and 6 bases from J, the junction kept 3 bases outside the gene matches. This CDR3 reads CASSTTGDGYTF. CDR3 bases: TGTGCCAGCAGTACCACAGGGGATGGCTACACCTTC.

The chain links TRBV6-5 to TRBJ2-3; 9 bases agree with TRBD2. The CDR3 is made up of 14 amino acids. Losses at the gene ends were 7 bases for V and 6 bases for J; bases not matched to a gene: 8. The germline V gene encodes CDR1 MNHEY and CDR2 SVGAGI. The CDR3 region is CASTRGRADDTQYF. The CDR3 coding sequence is TGTGCCAGCACTCGCGGGAGGGCCGATGATACGCAGTATTTT.

V usage is TRBV27 and J usage is TRBJ2-1; D call uncertain. This CDR3 spans 17 amino acids. CDR1 MNHEY and CDR2 SMNVEV come from the germline V gene (reference sequence). V was shortened by 2 bases and J by 2 bases, with 16 bases between the two germline ends. The CDR3 nucleotides read TGTGCCAGCAGTTTAAAGGCCCCCAGGTCGACCTACAATGAGCAGTTCTTC. Translating gives CASSLKAPRSTYNEQFF.

The rearrangement uses TRBV15 and TRBJ2-5, with a tentative D call TRBD1 (7 bases). Germline lookup yields CDR1 LNHNV and CDR2 YYDKDF (reference sequence). V lost 5 bases and J 2 bases, leaving 12 bases between the germline ends. This CDR3 contains 14 residues. The CDR3 nucleotides are TGTGCCACCAGCGGAGGGGGCGATCAAGAGACCCAGTACTTC. It translates to CATSGGGDQETQYF.

This chain links TRBV2 with TRBJ2-5; TRBD2 matches at 7 bases. CDR3 length: 13 residues. V dropped 6 bases and J dropped 3; count of bases not matched to a gene: 4. Per germline, CDR1 SNHLY and CDR2 FYNNEI. CDR3 DNA: TGTGCCAGCAGCCCCGGACTAGAAGAGACCCAGTACTTC. It is translated as CASSPGLEETQYF.

The gene calls are TRBV10-3 and TRBJ1-5; D may be TRBD1 (5 bases). V lost 4 bases, J lost 6 bases, and 19 bases lay in between. Germline CDR1 is ENHRY and CDR2 is SYGVKD. This CDR3 contains 16 residues. The CDR3 loop reads CAISGHTGDGGQPQHF. CDR3 nucleotide sequence: TGTGCCATCAGTGGTCATACGGGGGACGGGGGTCAGCCCCAGCATTTT.

The genes are TRBV6-2 or TRBV6-3 and TRBJ1-5; 7 nucleotides align to TRBD1. Germline CDR1 and CDR2: MNHEY and SVGEGT. CDR3 length equals 16 residues. After removal of 4 bases from V and 0 bases from J, the junction contained 6 bases not matched to a gene. CDR3 sequence reads: CASSSGQEYSNQPQHF. DNA for the CDR3: TGTGCCAGCAGTTCCGGACAGGAATATAGCAATCAGCCCCAGCATTTT.